The 32 T cell receptor beta chains below were found in one sample sequenced in a study of identical twins. TCRdb itself ran the 5' RACE reads through MiXCR, one entry per CDR3 protein. The sample includes about 530,000 distinct CDR3 sequences, around 22% of them seen just once. The sample also formed part of further work on yellow fever vaccine responses in identical twins.

The specimen sequenced was CD4+ T cells sorted from blood. The receptors shown here come from a young woman in good health.

The CDR3 here is CASSSEPSSYNEQFF. CDR3 bases: TGTGCCAGCAGCTCCGAGCCCAGCTCCTACAATGAGCAGTTCTTC. The chain combines TRBV5-5 with TRBJ2-1; D unclear. Germline assignment: CDR1 SGHKS and CDR2 YYEKEE (reference sequence). Trimming left V 3 bases short and J 0 bases short, with 10 bases between. CDR3 size: 15 residues.

The V call is TRBV27, the J call TRBJ1-1, with a tentative D call TRBD1 (5 bases). The V gene's germline CDR1 is MNHEY and CDR2 SMNVEV (reference sequence). The germline V and J ends were trimmed by 7 bases and 3 bases, with 12 bases remaining between them. The CDR3 is made up of 13 amino acids. Here the CDR3 reads CASKRDQDTEAFF. CDR3 DNA sequence: TGTGCCAGCAAACGGGACCAAGACACTGAAGCTTTCTTT.

This clonotype came up a few times. The chain uses TRBV20-1 and TRBJ2-2; TRBD2 agrees at 10 bases. This CDR3 region has 16 residues. V was pared by 2 bases and J by 0 bases, with 3 bases of the junction left unmatched. Germline V lookup: CDR1 DFQATT, CDR2 SNEGSKA (reference sequence). As DNA, the CDR3 is TGCAGTGCTAGAATTAGCGGGGGGCCGAACACCGGGGAGCTGTTTTTT. This encodes CSARISGGPNTGELFF.

This clonotype has ten or more counts. The rearrangement uses TRBV20-1 and TRBJ2-3; D is tentatively TRBD1 or TRBD2 (6 bases each). From germline, CDR1 is DFQATT and CDR2 SNEGSKA (reference sequence). The CDR3 has 10 amino acids. CDR3 sequence reads: CSAGGDTQYF. CDR3 nucleotides: TGCAGCGCCGGGGGCGATACGCAGTATTTT.

The chain links TRBV3-1 to TRBJ2-1; TRBD2 is a possible D gene (6 bases). Germline CDR1 and CDR2: LGHDT and YNNKEL (reference sequence). The length of the CDR3 is 16 residues. V was cut by 4 bases and J by 4 bases, with 17 bases left in between. CDR3: CASSPPMGLKYNEQFF. In DNA, the CDR3 is TGTGCCAGCAGCCCACCCATGGGACTGAAGTACAATGAGCAGTTCTTC.

The V call is TRBV20-1, the J call TRBJ2-5; perhaps TRBD1 as D (6 bases). The CDR3 totals 15 residues. The germline V gene has CDR1 DFQATT and CDR2 SNEGSKA (reference sequence). The V end lost 1 base, the J end lost 1 base, and 13 bases lay between the germline ends. The CDR3 DNA reads as TGCAGTGCTAGAGTCCCGGGACATACCCAAGAGACCCAGTACTTC. Translation: CSARVPGHTQETQYF.

The chain has TRBV20-1 and TRBJ1-2; tentative D call: TRBD1 (5 bases). The germline V and J ends were trimmed by 3 bases and 4 bases, with 9 bases remaining between them. Per germline, CDR1 DFQATT and CDR2 SNEGSKA (reference sequence). This CDR3 region has 12 residues. CDR3 in amino acids: CSASRGFYGYTF. The CDR3 coding sequence is TGCAGTGCTAGTAGGGGCTTCTATGGCTACACCTTC.

The rearrangement links TRBV12-3 or TRBV12-4 to TRBJ2-2, with D perhaps TRBD2 (5 bases). V was shortened by 6 bases and J by 8 bases, with 10 bases between the two germline ends. The CDR3 contains 12 residues. This CDR3 is CASSISGGELFF. CDR3 DNA sequence: TGTGCCAGCAGCATAAGCGGAGGGGAGCTGTTTTTT.

V gene TRBV9 combines with J gene TRBJ2-1; no firm D call. V lost 4 bases and J lost 0, with 23 bases in between. The CDR3 is 19 residues long. Germline V CDR1 and CDR2: SGDLS, YYNGEE. CDR3 DNA: TGTGCCAGCAGCACCCGGGTGTCGGTGGTCGAAAGCTCCTACAATGAGCAGTTCTTC. Translation gives CASSTRVSVVESSYNEQFF.

This clonotype showed up just a few times. The chain recombines TRBV20-1 with TRBJ2-2; 10 nucleotides line up with TRBD2. V shed 0 bases and J 0 bases; nucleotides not matched to a gene: 4. CDR1 is DFQATT, CDR2 SNEGSKA, per germline (reference sequence). This CDR3 contains 17 residues. In nucleotides, the CDR3 is TGCAGTGCTAGAGATCGAACTAGCGGGACGAACACCGGGGAGCTGTTTTTT. This translates into CSARDRTSGTNTGELFF.

The V gene is TRBV11-2, the J gene TRBJ2-7; 8 positions agree with TRBD1. CDR1 and CDR2 from the germline V gene are SGHAT and FQNNGV. The length of the CDR3 is 18 residues. The ends lost 5 bases at V and 3 bases at J; junction bases unmatched: 18. Here the CDR3 reads CASSPQLSGTGGVYEQYV. CDR3 coding DNA: TGTGCCAGCAGCCCTCAACTTTCCGGGACAGGAGGTGTCTACGAGCAGTACGTC.

This clonotype was found many times. The V and J genes are TRBV10-3 and TRBJ2-1, with 11 bases identical to TRBD1. With 6 bases clipped from V and 7 bases from J, the junction kept 5 bases outside the gene matches. CDR1 is ENHRY and CDR2 is SYGVKD in the germline V gene. CDR3 length: 14 residues. CDR3 residues: CAIRGGQGANEQFF. DNA for the CDR3: TGTGCCATCAGGGGCGGACAGGGGGCGAATGAGCAGTTCTTC.

This clonotype was seen a few times. The chain is built from TRBV28 and TRBJ2-1, with 9 bases identical to TRBD1. CDR3 size: 16 residues. In germline, CDR1 is MDHEN, CDR2 SYDVKM. The ends lost 7 bases at V and 6 bases at J; junction bases unmatched: 13. The CDR3 DNA follows: TGTGCCAGCATTCCACCTTTGGGACAGGGCCGCAATGAGCAGTTCTTC. This sequence encodes CASIPPLGQGRNEQFF.

J is TRBJ2-1 and V is TRBV6-2 or TRBV6-3, with D unclear. The germline gives CDR1 MNHEY, CDR2 SVGEGT. This CDR3 has 14 residues. The ends were cut back, 6 bases at V and 0 bases at J, with 9 bases in the middle. Written as DNA, the CDR3 is TGTGCCAGCAGGGACCCTTACTCCTACAATGAGCAGTTCTTC. Translated, it gives CASRDPYSYNEQFF.

V usage is TRBV15 and J usage is TRBJ2-2, with a possible D match to TRBD1 (6 bases). This CDR3 comprises 17 residues. The V gene's germline CDR1 is LNHNV and CDR2 YYDKDF (reference sequence). Trimming left V 1 base short and J 3 bases short, with 15 bases between. In nucleotides, the CDR3 is TGTGCCACCAGCAGAGTATTAGTACAGGGCGACACCGGGGAGCTGTTTTTT. The encoded protein is CATSRVLVQGDTGELFF. Together with reference TRBV15 and TRBJ2-2, the CDR3 gives the full variable domain: DAMVIQNPRYQVTQFGKPVTLSCSQTLNHNVMYWYQQKSSQAPKLLFHYYDKDFNNEADTPDNFQSRRPNTSFCFLDIRSPGLGDTAMYLCATSRVLVQGDTGELFFGEGSRLTVL.

This rearrangement joins TRBV18 to TRBJ1-3; D call uncertain. Germline V gene sequence: CDR1 KGHSH, CDR2 LQKENI. This CDR3 contains 15 residues. V was pared by 3 bases and J by 3 bases, with 12 bases between. This CDR3 is CASSPPLAVGNTIYF. The DNA of the CDR3 is TGTGCCAGCTCACCCCCCCTGGCAGTTGGAAACACCATATATTTT.

This clonotype was detected only a few times. This chain joins TRBV2 and TRBJ2-2; a possible D gene is TRBD2 (6 bases). The CDR3 covers 12 residues. Deletions cut 7 bases from V and 3 bases from J, with 6 bases between. Per germline, CDR1 SNHLY and CDR2 FYNNEI. The CDR3 is CASTGDTGELFF. As DNA, the CDR3 is TGTGCCAGCACGGGGGACACCGGGGAGCTGTTTTTT.

This clonotype was found a few times. This rearrangement joins TRBV11-2 to TRBJ2-2; 8 bases map to TRBD2. Germline assignment: CDR1 SGHAT and CDR2 FQNNGV. The CDR3 consists of 16 residues. V was pared by 2 bases and J by 2 bases, with 4 bases of the junction left unmatched. CDR3 residues: CASSLNGGVNTGELFF. The DNA of the CDR3 is TGTGCCAGCAGCTTAAACGGGGGGGTTAACACCGGGGAGCTGTTTTTT.

This chain joins TRBV28 and TRBJ2-7; 9 bases fit TRBD1. The V and J ends lost 4 bases and 6 bases, in that order; junction bases with no gene match: 7. Germline lookup yields CDR1 MDHEN and CDR2 SYDVKM. The CDR3 is 14 residues long. The CDR3 region is CASSSGTGPAEQYV. The CDR3 DNA reads TGTGCCAGCAGTTCTGGGACAGGGCCCGCCGAGCAGTACGTC.

The rearrangement links TRBV7-2 to TRBJ1-4; a weak D match, TRBD1 (6 bases). The CDR3 sequence is 14 residues long. Trimming pared 1 base from V and 7 bases from J, leaving 10 bases between. Germline V gives CDR1 SGHTA, CDR2 FQGNSA. The chain's CDR3 is CASSLEAGVEKLFF. In DNA form, the CDR3 reads TGTGCCAGCAGCTTAGAGGCAGGGGTTGAAAAACTGTTTTTT.

The gene calls are TRBV4-1 and TRBJ2-1; D may be TRBD2 (5 bases). The V end lost 3 bases, the J end lost 6 bases, and 15 bases lay between the germline ends. There are 15 residues in the CDR3. Germline values: CDR1 MGHRA, CDR2 YSYEKL. CDR3 nucleotides: TGCGCCAGCAGCCATACTCCCGGGGTAGGCAATGAGCAGTTCTTC. This encodes CASSHTPGVGNEQFF.

This clonotype was recorded a few times. This chain joins TRBV12-3 or TRBV12-4 and TRBJ2-6; possibly TRBD1 or TRBD2 for D (5 bases each). This CDR3 region has 16 residues. V was trimmed by 2 bases and J by 2 bases, leaving 10 bases between them. The CDR3 protein is CASSLQGEAGANVLTF. CDR3 DNA: TGTGCCAGCAGTTTACAGGGAGAGGCTGGGGCCAACGTCCTGACTTTC.

The V call is TRBV7-9, the J call TRBJ1-1; TRBD1 matches 7 bases. This CDR3 has 13 residues. The junction had 3 bases not matched to a gene; V was cut back by 1 base and J by 7 bases. Germline CDR1 SEHNR, CDR2 FQNEAQ (reference sequence). DNA of the CDR3: TGTGCCAGCAGCTTAGGACAGGGCGATGAAGCTTTCTTT. Encoded protein: CASSLGQGDEAFF.

The V call is TRBV12-3 or TRBV12-4, the J call TRBJ1-2, with 7 bases identical to TRBD1. The CDR3 has 16 amino acids. Losses at the gene ends were 1 base for V and 6 bases for J; bases not matched to a gene: 11. CDR3 nucleotide sequence: TGTGCCAGCAGTTTAGGTCTCGGGACAGTCTCGGATGGCTACACCTTC. This gives the protein CASSLGLGTVSDGYTF.

This sequence joins TRBV18 and TRBJ2-1; 10 bases map to TRBD2. Germline V lookup: CDR1 KGHSH, CDR2 LQKENI. The CDR3 sequence is 17 residues long. The junction had 10 bases not matched to a gene; V was cut back by 2 bases and J by 6 bases. CDR3 in amino acids: CASSPTGASGGLNEQFF. In DNA, the CDR3 is TGTGCCAGCTCACCAACCGGGGCTAGCGGGGGCCTCAATGAGCAGTTCTTC.

This clonotype has a handful of counts. The V call is TRBV12-3 or TRBV12-4, the J call TRBJ1-6; 7 positions match TRBD1. This CDR3 spans 15 amino acids. V trimming: 7 bases; J trimming: 3 bases; junction bases outside the gene matches: 6. For the CDR3, the DNA is TGTGCCAGCACCGCCCGACAGGGCTATAATTCACCCCTCCACTTT. It is translated as CASTARQGYNSPLHF.

The J gene is TRBJ1-1, the V gene TRBV29-1; 9 bases are shared with TRBD1. The CDR3 extends over 13 amino acids. The germline V gene has CDR1 SQVTM and CDR2 ANQGSEA. The V and J ends lost 5 bases and 3 bases, in that order; junction bases with no gene match: 4. CDR3 protein: CSVNRGLDTEAFF. CDR3 DNA sequence: TGCAGCGTTAACAGGGGGCTGGACACTGAAGCTTTCTTT.

This clonotype was seen a handful of times. This chain joins TRBV24-1 and TRBJ2-2; 9 positions match TRBD1. This CDR3 region has 18 residues. CDR1 is KGHDR, CDR2 SFDVKD, per germline. Unmatched junction bases numbered 14, after V lost 4 bases and J lost 6 bases. As DNA, the CDR3 is TGTGCCACCAGTGACCGTCCCGGGACAGGGCCGAGGGCCGGGGAGCTGTTTTTT. This translates into CATSDRPGTGPRAGELFF.

The chain links TRBV5-5 to TRBJ2-1; TRBD2 agrees at 8 bases. Trimming cost V 7 bases and J 4 bases; bases outside gene matches: 7. CDR1 SGHKS and CDR2 YYEKEE come from the germline V gene (reference sequence). This CDR3 comprises 14 residues. In DNA, the CDR3 is TGTGCCAGCCTACGGGGGGGGCATTACAATGAGCAGTTCTTC. Its translation: CASLRGGHYNEQFF.

This clonotype occurred a few times. This chain joins TRBV4-1 and TRBJ2-2; D is perhaps TRBD1 (5 bases). CDR3 length: 17 residues. V lost 1 base, J lost 4 bases, and 16 bases lay in between. CDR1 is MGHRA, CDR2 YSYEKL, per germline. CDR3 nucleotide sequence: TGCGCCAGCAGCCAAGTCTCGGCAGGGTTATTCACCGGGGAGCTGTTTTTT. Amino acid sequence: CASSQVSAGLFTGELFF.

This clonotype was seen a handful of times. This chain uses TRBV28 with TRBJ2-7; 9 positions agree with TRBD1. Trimming cost V 5 bases and J 6 bases; bases outside gene matches: 2. CDR3 size: 12 residues. Germline CDR1 is MDHEN and CDR2 is SYDVKM. The CDR3 DNA is TGTGCCAGCAGTCGACAGGGGGTCGAGCAGTACGTC. Its translation: CASSRQGVEQYV.

This sequence joins TRBV7-9 and TRBJ2-7; D is possibly TRBD1 (5 bases). Looked up from germline, CDR1 is SEHNR and CDR2 is FQNEAQ (reference sequence). The V and J ends lost 3 bases and 3 bases respectively, with 15 bases between them. This CDR3 comprises 15 residues. The CDR3 region is CASSFSLRDSYEQYV. In DNA, the CDR3 is TGTGCCAGCAGCTTTAGTCTTCGCGACAGCTACGAGCAGTACGTC.